Following are 5 T cell receptor beta chains from one sample sequenced in a study of T cells in Graves' hyperthyroidism and ophthalmopathy. Using RNA transcripts as the source, TCR beta CDR3 regions were amplified. The primer set for the first-round RT-PCR of the TCR CDR3 was HTBI. From the multiplex PCR reads, TCRdb called clonotypes with MiXCR, one entry per CDR3 protein. The profile shows around 690,000 distinct CDR3 sequences, less than 25% of them singletons. Sequenced sample: blood. Receptor source: a man aged 25 to 40 with Graves' ophthalmopathy.

Many counts were recorded for this clonotype. The J gene is TRBJ2-7, the V gene TRBV5-1; weak D call: TRBD2 (7 bases). V was pared by 3 bases and J by 2 bases, with 15 bases between. This CDR3 contains 15 residues. Germline V lookup: CDR1 SGHRS, CDR2 YFSETQ. In DNA, the CDR3 is TGCGCCAGCAGCTCGGCGGCGGGGGCAACCTACGAGCAGTACTTC. Encoded protein: CASSSAAGATYEQYF. Complete variable domain (other parts from reference TRBV5-1 and TRBJ2-7): KAGVTQTPRYLIKTRGQQVTLSCSPISGHRSVSWYQQTPGQGLQFLFEYFSETQRNKGNFPGRFSGRQFSNSRSEMNVSTLELGDSALYLCASSSAAGATYEQYFGPGTRLTVT.

This clonotype was found many times. J is TRBJ1-5 and V is TRBV18; D is undetermined. The V end lost 2 bases, the J end lost 4 bases, and 9 bases lay between the germline ends. Germline CDR1 reads KGHSH; CDR2 reads LQKENI. The length of the CDR3 is 14 residues. The CDR3 protein is CASSPGMGNQPQHF. The CDR3 region has the DNA TGTGCCAGCTCACCAGGAATGGGGAATCAGCCCCAGCATTTT.

This clonotype was observed a few times. The rearrangement uses TRBV2 and TRBJ2-7, with D perhaps matching TRBD1 (8 bases). V lost 7 bases and J 2 bases, leaving 18 bases between the germline ends. CDR1 and CDR2 (germline): SNHLY, FYNNEI. The CDR3 sequence is 15 residues long. This CDR3 is CASNLQGGDTYEQYF. The CDR3 region has the DNA TGTGCCAGCAATTTACAGGGGGGGGATACCTACGAGCAGTACTTC.

The chain joins TRBV9 to TRBJ2-1; TRBD2 aligns across 10 bases. The CDR3 length is 16 residues. Unmatched junction bases numbered 8, after V lost 0 bases and J lost 8 bases. Germline values: CDR1 SGDLS, CDR2 YYNGEE. For the CDR3, the DNA is TGTGCCAGCAGCGTAGCTACTAGCGGGACTGTGGATGAGCAGTTCTTC. It codes for CASSVATSGTVDEQFF.

This clonotype was seen many times. The chain couples TRBV2 to TRBJ2-1, with D tentatively TRBD2 (6 bases). CDR1 SNHLY and CDR2 FYNNEI come from the germline V gene. The CDR3 covers 14 residues. Trimming took off 6 bases at V and 6 bases at J, with 15 bases between the two ends. The CDR3 coding sequence is TGTGCCAGCAGCTCGGGGGTCACCCTCAATGAGCAGTTCTTC. Residues: CASSSGVTLNEQFF.